This T cell receptor beta chain derives from a study of T-cell reconstitution after alpha-beta-depleted transplantation in children. Findings and limits, study-wide: Reportedly, only several hundred clones from non-depleted graft cells drove alpha-beta T-cell counts at about two months. Counts and diversity of T cells one year after transplant came mostly from newly produced T cells. High day-60 TCRbeta diversity in some patients came from surviving recipient T cells and thymic progenitors.

V lost 5 bases, J lost 1 base, and 8 bases stayed unmatched. This CDR3 is built from 15 residues. CDR1 and CDR2 (germline): DFQATT, SNEGSKA (reference sequence). TCRbeta library construction was performed incorporating unique molecular identifiers. TCRdb analysed the PCR reads with MiXCR anew, one entry per CDR3 protein. This sample has roughly 160,000 distinct CDR3 sequences, with around 10% found just once. This clonotype came up many times. Its specificity is not known. The clonotype originates from a boy between 2 and 10 years old with acute myeloid leukemia, due to receive a stem cell transplant. This chain uses TRBV20-1 with TRBJ2-3, with 8 bases matching TRBD1. The sequencing here drew on PBMCs, taken before TCRalphabeta/CD19-depleted stem cell transplant. CDR3 protein: CSAQDRGLGTDTQYF. The DNA for the CDR3 is TGCAGTGCTCAAGACAGGGGATTGGGCACAGATACGCAGTATTTT.